A single sample gave rise to the 7 T cell receptor beta chains below, sequenced in a study of control samples from healthy donors and cancer patients (dated by TCRdb to the early 2020s). The method behind the library was the immunoSEQ multiplex PCR assay. TCRdb provides this immuneACCESS table in a form limited to in-frame rearrangements. Some clones are lacking; in checked studies, under half of them reflect an unresolved V gene, and why the rest are absent is not known. For this sample the table gives around 100,000 clones, of which roughly nine tenths were detected only once. The ten largest clones represent about 20% of the sample. The sequenced material came from blood. These receptors all come from a woman aged 50 to 60 in good health.

The V gene is TRBV24-1, the J gene TRBJ2-2, with 8 bases matching TRBD2. Germline CDR1 is KGHDR and CDR2 is SFDVKD. Losses at the gene ends were 12 bases for V and 3 bases for J; bases not matched to a gene: 5. This CDR3 region has 13 residues. As DNA, the CDR3 is TGTGCCGCGGGGGGAGTCTACACCGGGGAGCTGTTTTTT. Protein product: CAAGGVYTGELFF.

This clone has more than one count but fewer than ten. The chain couples TRBV5-6 to TRBJ1-1, with no clear D. This CDR3 comprises 13 residues. Germline V gene sequence: CDR1 SGHDT, CDR2 YYEEEE. V lost 0 bases, J lost 0 bases, and 3 bases lay in between. Written as DNA, the CDR3 is TGTGCCAGCAGCTTGGTCCTGAACACTGAAGCTTTCTTT. The encoded protein is CASSLVLNTEAFF. Full variable domain (remainder filled in from reference TRBV5-6 and TRBJ1-1): DAGVTQSPTHLIKTRGQQVTLRCSPKSGHDTVSWYQQALGQGPQFIFQYYEEEERQRGNFPDRFSGHQFPNYSSELNVNALLLGDSALYLCASSLVLNTEAFFGQGTRLTVV.

The J gene is TRBJ2-3, the V gene TRBV27; a weak D match, TRBD1 (6 bases). Germline-derived CDR1 and CDR2 are MNHEY and SMNVEV (reference sequence). CDR3 length equals 15 residues. V was trimmed by 5 bases and J by 1 base, leaving 13 bases between them. The CDR3 DNA reads TGTGCCAGCAGTCCAGACAGGACACGCACAGATACGCAGTATTTT. It codes for CASSPDRTRTDTQYF.

The chain employs TRBV6-5 and TRBJ1-1, with D hard to call. Trimming took 7 bases from V and 7 from J, leaving 19 bases between them. The CDR3 covers 14 residues. CDR1 and CDR2 (germline): MNHEY, SVGAGI. The CDR3 coding sequence is TGTGCCAGCACTCCCTATAGCAGCGACAATGAAGCTTTCTTT. Protein product: CASTPYSSDNEAFF.

CDR3 residues: CASSVDPGGTGQPQHF. In DNA form, the CDR3 reads TGTGCCAGCAGCGTAGATCCGGGGGGGACTGGGCAGCCCCAGCATTTT. The chain couples TRBV9 to TRBJ1-5, with a possible D match to TRBD1 (5 bases). Per the germline V gene, CDR1 is SGDLS and CDR2 is YYNGEE. V lost 0 bases, J lost 7 bases, and 17 bases lay in between. The CDR3 loop spans 16 amino acids.

This clone was picked up one time. This CDR3 reads CASSVAGADNEQFF. Here the CDR3 DNA reads TGTGCCAGCAGTGTAGCGGGGGCCGACAATGAGCAGTTCTTC. The chain carries TRBV25-1 and TRBJ2-1; 9 bases map to TRBD2. Unmatched junction bases numbered 3, after V lost 4 bases and J lost 5 bases. Germline V gene sequence: CDR1 MGHDK, CDR2 SYGVNS. The CDR3 consists of 14 residues.

This chain uses TRBV9 with TRBJ2-5; D is ambiguous. V shed 0 bases and J shed 5 bases, with 8 bases lying between them. Germline assignment: CDR1 SGDLS and CDR2 YYNGEE. The CDR3 contains 13 residues. CDR3 in amino acids: CASSVDKSETQYF. CDR3 nucleotide sequence: TGTGCCAGCAGCGTAGATAAGAGCGAGACCCAGTACTTC.